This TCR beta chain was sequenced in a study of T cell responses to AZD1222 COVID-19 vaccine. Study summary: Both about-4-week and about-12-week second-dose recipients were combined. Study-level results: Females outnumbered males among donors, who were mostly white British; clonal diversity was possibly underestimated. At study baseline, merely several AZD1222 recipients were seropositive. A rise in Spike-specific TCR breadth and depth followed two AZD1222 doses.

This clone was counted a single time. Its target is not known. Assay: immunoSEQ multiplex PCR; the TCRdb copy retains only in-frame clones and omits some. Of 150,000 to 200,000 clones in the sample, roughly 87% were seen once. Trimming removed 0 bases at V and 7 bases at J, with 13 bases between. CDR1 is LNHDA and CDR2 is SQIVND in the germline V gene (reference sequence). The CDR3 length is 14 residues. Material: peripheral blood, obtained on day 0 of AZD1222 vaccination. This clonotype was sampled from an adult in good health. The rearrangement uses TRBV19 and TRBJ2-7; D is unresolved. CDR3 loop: CASSIEGGAGEQYF. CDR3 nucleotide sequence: TGTGCCAGTAGTATAGAGGGCGGAGCCGGAGAGCAGTACTTC.